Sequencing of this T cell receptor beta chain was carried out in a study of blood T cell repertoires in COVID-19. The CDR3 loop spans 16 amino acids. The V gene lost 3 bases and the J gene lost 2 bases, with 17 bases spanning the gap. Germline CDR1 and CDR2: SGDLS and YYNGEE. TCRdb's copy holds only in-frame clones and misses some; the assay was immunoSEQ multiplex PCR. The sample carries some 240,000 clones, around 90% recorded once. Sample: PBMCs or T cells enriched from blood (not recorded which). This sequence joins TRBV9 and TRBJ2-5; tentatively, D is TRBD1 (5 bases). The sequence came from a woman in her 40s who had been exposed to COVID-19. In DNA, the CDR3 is TGTGCCAGCAGCGAGGGGCCCACACAGTTACAAGAGACCCAGTACTTC. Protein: CASSEGPTQLQETQYF.